This T cell receptor (beta chain) comes out of a study of shared clonotypes between healthy human individuals. The V end was cut by 0 bases, the J end by 4 bases, with 7 bases between. This CDR3 has 13 amino acids. The germline gives CDR1 MNHEY, CDR2 SMNVEV (reference sequence). From CD4+ cells came CD45RA+ naive and CD45RA-negative memory subsets. As processed by the authors: ImmunoSEQ yielded junction-only sequences lacking quality scores, so filtering differed. The table came from immunoSEQ multiplex PCR; TCRdb's copy has only in-frame clones and leaves some out. V and J calls and clone size follow that table, whereas D and trimming were derived from the DNA. Of roughly 760,000 clones listed, under 80% were seen once; the top ten hold about 1.7%.

The clonotype originates from a woman aged 25 to 39 in good health. Input material: memory CD4+ T cells sorted from blood. As for subset: CD45RA-negative fraction. The chain combines TRBV27 with TRBJ2-7; D call uncertain. The CDR3 here is CASSLSTEYEQYF. The CDR3 DNA follows: TGTGCCAGCAGTTTATCCACAGAATACGAGCAGTACTTC.